The clone carrying this TCR beta chain was seen more than once but under ten times. With V trimmed by 2 bases and J by 3 bases, 5 bases remained unmatched. The CDR3 sequence is 15 residues long. CDR1 SGHTS and CDR2 YDEGEE come from the germline V gene. PCR used 60 Vbeta primers and 13 Jbeta primers. TCRdb's copy holds only in-frame clones and misses some; the assay was immunoSEQ multiplex PCR. The table records about 160,000 clones, 60% to 85% of them present only once. The data are from a study of cytomegalovirus exposure and HLA in healthy donors. Material for sequencing was PBMCs. The chain recombines TRBV5-8 with TRBJ1-3; TRBD1 matches 7 bases. The clonotype was recovered from a woman aged 45-60 years in good health and CMV-seropositive. CDR3 loop: CASSFRGHSGNTIYF. The CDR3 DNA sequence: TGTGCCAGCAGCTTTAGGGGGCACAGTGGAAACACCATATATTTT.